A single sample gave rise to the 21 T cell receptor beta chains below, sequenced in a study of shared clonotypes between healthy human individuals. The method was immunoSEQ multiplex PCR; TCRdb's version includes in-frame clones alone and lacks a portion of them. Among about 980,000 clones listed, 76% were seen once. Sequencing was carried out using memory CD4+ T cells sorted from blood. Subset given: CD45RA-negative fraction. The receptor set was obtained from a man aged 18 to 29 in good health.

The chain employs TRBV6-5 and TRBJ2-7; 7 nucleotides line up with TRBD2. This CDR3 has 13 amino acids. The ends lost 0 bases at V and 7 bases at J; junction bases unmatched: 3. From germline, CDR1 is MNHEY and CDR2 SVGAGI. CDR3 in amino acids: CASSYSKAGEQYF. The CDR3 nucleotides read TGTGCCAGCAGTTACTCGAAAGCGGGAGAGCAGTACTTC.

The chain combines TRBV19 with TRBJ1-5; 9 nucleotides align to TRBD1. Trimming at V came to 4 bases and at J to 0 bases, leaving 10 bases not matched to a gene. CDR1 is LNHDA and CDR2 is SQIVND in the germline V gene (reference sequence). This CDR3 is built from 18 residues. In DNA, the CDR3 is TGTGCCAGTAGTACGGGACAGGGCCGAATGTATAGCAATCAGCCCCAGCATTTT. Its translation is CASSTGQGRMYSNQPQHF.

This clone was recorded a few times. This rearrangement joins TRBV25-1 to TRBJ1-4; no definite D call. V lost 6 bases and J lost 5, with 7 bases in between. Germline CDR1 reads MGHDK; CDR2 reads SYGVNS. The CDR3 has 12 amino acids. For the CDR3, the DNA is TGTGCCAGCAGCAGACGGAATGAAAAACTGTTTTTT. Translating it yields CASSRRNEKLFF.

This clone was counted once. J is TRBJ2-1 and V is TRBV7-8, with TRBD2 matching 14 bases. V shed 2 bases and J 8 bases; nucleotides not matched to a gene: 5. The CDR3 has 16 residues. Germline V lookup: CDR1 SGHVS, CDR2 FQNEAQ. CDR3 sequence: CASSLTGLAGADEQFF. The DNA for the CDR3 is TGTGCCAGCAGCTTAACGGGACTAGCGGGGGCTGATGAGCAGTTCTTC.

The chain carries TRBV7-2 and TRBJ2-5, with D maybe TRBD2 (6 bases). V lost 8 bases to trimming and J lost 5 bases, with 15 bases between them. The germline CDR1 and CDR2 sequences are SGHTA and FQGNSA. This CDR3 spans 13 amino acids. The CDR3 loop reads CASEAGSRETQYF. The CDR3, as DNA: TGTGCCAGCGAGGCGGGATCGAGGGAGACCCAGTACTTC. Full variable domain (missing parts from reference TRBV7-2 and TRBJ2-5): GAGVSQSPSNKVTEKGKDVELRCDPISGHTALYWYRQSLGQGLEFLIYFQGNSAPDKSGLPSDRFSAERTGGSVSTLTIQRTQQEDSAVYLCASEAGSRETQYFGPGTRLLVL.

This clone occurred a few times. The chain recombines TRBV7-2 with TRBJ2-2; D call uncertain. The CDR3 sequence is 15 residues long. Germline V gene lookup returns CDR1 SGHTA and CDR2 FQGNSA. V dropped 5 bases and J dropped 1 base, with 11 bases sitting between them. CDR3 sequence reads: CASSLGLGNTGELFF. In nucleotides, the CDR3 is TGTGCCAGCAGCCTTGGGTTGGGGAACACCGGGGAGCTGTTTTTT.

This sequence joins TRBV7-2 and TRBJ2-1, with 10 nucleotides matching TRBD2. The junction had 12 bases not matched to a gene; V was cut back by 0 bases and J by 10 bases. The CDR3 runs to 17 residues. The germline V gene has CDR1 SGHTA and CDR2 FQGNSA. The CDR3 region has the DNA TGTGCCAGCAGCTTAGCCATAGGGACTAGCGTCTCTCAGGAGCAGTTCTTC. Residues: CASSLAIGTSVSQEQFF. Combining the CDR3 with reference TRBV7-2 and TRBJ2-1 gives the whole variable domain GAGVSQSPSNKVTEKGKDVELRCDPISGHTALYWYRQSLGQGLEFLIYFQGNSAPDKSGLPSDRFSAERTGGSVSTLTIQRTQQEDSAVYLCASSLAIGTSVSQEQFFGPGTRLTVL.

CDR3 loop: CASSNRGGEQYF. In DNA, the CDR3 is TGTGCCAGCAGTAACAGGGGGGGCGAGCAGTACTTC. The chain employs TRBV7-2 and TRBJ2-7, with a possible D match to TRBD1 (8 bases). The CDR3 has 12 amino acids. V was trimmed by 6 bases and J by 6 bases, leaving 12 bases between them. Germline V gene data show CDR1 as SGHTA and CDR2 as FQGNSA.

Details on this clone: The identical CDR3 is also encoded by other nucleotide sequences in the sample. This sequence joins TRBV28 and TRBJ1-5; D remains ambiguous. The CDR3 length is 13 residues. Germline V CDR1 and CDR2: MDHEN, SYDVKM. V was pared by 3 bases and J by 2 bases, with 5 bases between. For the CDR3, the DNA is TGTGCCAGCAGTTTTCAAGGCAATCAGCCCCAGCATTTT. Translation gives CASSFQGNQPQHF.

This chain uses TRBV6-5 with TRBJ2-7, with D perhaps given as TRBD1 or TRBD2 (6 bases each). V dropped 8 bases and J dropped 0 bases, with 17 bases sitting between them. The CDR3 covers 15 residues. The germline V gene encodes CDR1 MNHEY and CDR2 SVGAGI. CDR3 in amino acids: CASRPGASVSYEQYF. CDR3 nucleotides: TGTGCCAGCCGGCCAGGGGCTAGCGTCTCCTACGAGCAGTACTTC.

This clone occurred many times. V usage is TRBV25-1 and J usage is TRBJ2-7; D could derive from TRBD1 or TRBD2 (5 bases each). The ends were cut back, 4 bases at V and 2 bases at J, with 18 bases in the middle. In germline, CDR1 is MGHDK, CDR2 SYGVNS. The CDR3 sequence is 16 residues long. The CDR3 reads CASSAPSAAGTYEQYF. The CDR3 region has the DNA TGTGCCAGCAGTGCCCCCTCAGCGGCAGGGACCTACGAGCAGTACTTC.

This sequence joins TRBV30 and TRBJ2-2, with D perhaps assigned TRBD1 or TRBD2 (5 bases each). The V and J ends lost 6 bases and 6 bases respectively, with 11 bases between them. The germline V gene has CDR1 GTSNPN and CDR2 SVGIG (reference sequence). The CDR3 consists of 12 residues. Here the CDR3 reads CACPGPAGELFF. The CDR3 coding sequence is TGTGCCTGCCCGGGGCCCGCCGGGGAGCTGTTTTTT.

The chain carries TRBV11-2 and TRBJ2-3; 9 bases map to TRBD2. V shed 8 bases, J shed 0 bases, and the junction held 12 bases outside the gene matches. In germline, CDR1 is SGHAT, CDR2 FQNNGV. The CDR3 sequence is 17 residues long. CDR3 sequence: CASGPLSGGVSTDTQYF. In DNA, the CDR3 is TGTGCCAGCGGCCCTCTTAGCGGGGGAGTTAGCACAGATACGCAGTATTTT.

The V call is TRBV30, the J call TRBJ1-2; D may be TRBD1 (6 bases). Germline assignment: CDR1 GTSNPN and CDR2 SVGIG (reference sequence). CDR3 length: 16 amino acids. Trimming pared 4 bases from V and 6 bases from J, leaving 24 bases between. The CDR3 loop is CAWTRGGRRGFDGYTF. CDR3 sequence (DNA): TGTGCCTGGACCCGGGGGGGGCGCAGGGGTTTCGATGGCTACACCTTC.

The genes are TRBV30 and TRBJ2-5; TRBD1 agrees at 9 bases. Per germline, CDR1 GTSNPN and CDR2 SVGIG (reference sequence). This CDR3 spans 15 amino acids. Unmatched junction bases numbered 7, after V lost 4 bases and J lost 1 base. This chain's CDR3 is CAWNPGQGPQETQYF. CDR3 bases: TGTGCCTGGAATCCCGGACAGGGGCCCCAAGAGACCCAGTACTTC.

The chain links TRBV2 to TRBJ1-1; 9 bases map to TRBD1. This CDR3 is built from 14 residues. The V and J ends lost 6 bases and 4 bases, in that order; junction bases with no gene match: 6. From germline, CDR1 is SNHLY and CDR2 FYNNEI. The chain's CDR3 is CASRPQGATTEAFF. The CDR3, as DNA: TGTGCCAGCAGACCACAGGGGGCCACCACTGAAGCTTTCTTT.

In its sample, this clone was seen once. This sequence joins TRBV5-4 and TRBJ2-6; D unclear. The germline V and J ends were trimmed by 4 bases and 5 bases, with 10 bases remaining between them. The CDR3 is 14 residues long. Per germline, CDR1 SGHNT and CDR2 YYREEE (reference sequence). The CDR3 coding sequence is TGTGCCAGCAGCCCCGAAACTTGGGCCAACGTCCTGACTTTC. This codes for CASSPETWANVLTF.

This clone was seen only once. The chain has TRBV4-3 and TRBJ2-7; 7 bases are shared with TRBD1. This CDR3 is built from 14 residues. With 0 bases clipped from V and 3 bases from J, the junction kept 2 bases outside the gene matches. From germline, CDR1 is LGHNA and CDR2 YSLEER. CDR3 loop: CASSQDRDSYEQYF. DNA for the CDR3: TGCGCCAGCAGCCAAGATAGGGACAGCTACGAGCAGTACTTC.

This clone was counted a few times. CDR3 sequence reads: CASSPSSGKPGELFF. CDR3 bases: TGTGCCAGCAGCCCGTCGAGCGGGAAGCCCGGGGAGCTGTTTTTT. V usage is TRBV7-2 and J usage is TRBJ2-2; 7 bases line up with TRBD2. The germline V gene encodes CDR1 SGHTA and CDR2 FQGNSA. J lost 6 bases, V lost 5 bases, and 9 bases had no gene match. The CDR3 is made up of 15 amino acids.

This clone was recorded a few times. The V gene is TRBV6-1, the J gene TRBJ2-5, with TRBD1 matching 10 bases. CDR1 and CDR2 (germline): MNHNS, SASEGT. J was trimmed by 5 bases and V by 1 base; bases with no gene match: 4. The CDR3 length is 15 residues. CDR3 in amino acids: CASSEGQGAAETQYF. The CDR3 nucleotides read TGTGCCAGCAGTGAAGGACAGGGGGCAGCGGAGACCCAGTACTTC.

This chain connects TRBV4-3 to TRBJ2-3; no firm D call. Trimming took off 0 bases at V and 0 bases at J, with 7 bases between the two ends. Germline CDR1 and CDR2: LGHNA and YSLEER. This CDR3 has 15 amino acids. The CDR3 protein is CASSQDPFSTDTQYF. The DNA of the CDR3 is TGCGCCAGCAGCCAAGACCCGTTTAGCACAGATACGCAGTATTTT.